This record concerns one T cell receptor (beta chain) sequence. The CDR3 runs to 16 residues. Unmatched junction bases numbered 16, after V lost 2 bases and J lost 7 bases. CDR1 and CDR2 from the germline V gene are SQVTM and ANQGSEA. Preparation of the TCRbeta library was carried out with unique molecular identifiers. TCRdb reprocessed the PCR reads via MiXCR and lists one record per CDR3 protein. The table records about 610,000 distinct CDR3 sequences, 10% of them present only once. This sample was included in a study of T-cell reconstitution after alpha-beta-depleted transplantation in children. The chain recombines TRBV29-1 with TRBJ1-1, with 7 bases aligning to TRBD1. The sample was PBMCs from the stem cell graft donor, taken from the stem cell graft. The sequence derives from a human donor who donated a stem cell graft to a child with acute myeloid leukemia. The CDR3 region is CSVERATGESPIEAFF. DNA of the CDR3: TGCAGCGTTGAAAGGGCAACAGGGGAATCCCCCATTGAAGCTTTCTTT.